Listed below are T cell receptor beta chains from one sample, sequenced in a study of OX40 agonist ivuxolimab in advanced cancers. Repertoires were generated with immunoSEQ multiplex PCR, while TCRdb's copy carries only in-frame clones and drops some. Of roughly 56,000 clones in the sample, about 83% are singletons; the top ten hold 0.61%. Sequenced material: CD4+ or CD8+ T cells sorted from blood, taken in a trial of the OX40 agonist ivuxolimab. Receptors were obtained from an adult with an advanced solid tumor such as melanoma, head and neck, liver or kidney cancer. Each CDR3 is given with its conserved first and last residue. A D gene is named only where the DNA matches it firmly. A row's size may be missing; if present it is once, few, many or a size class.

J gene: TRBJ2-1; D gene: NA; V gene: TRBV6-5; clone size: NA; CDR3 protein: CASTERWRTEQFF; CDR3 DNA: TGTGCCAGCACCGAAAGGTGGCGGACCGAGCAGTTCTTC
J gene: TRBJ1-1; D gene: NA; V gene: TRBV2; clone size: NA; CDR3 protein: CASNIRNTEAFF; CDR3 DNA: TGTGCCAGCAATATAAGGAACACTGAAGCTTTCTTT
J gene: TRBJ2-4; D gene: NA; V gene: TRBV19; clone size: NA; CDR3 protein: CASSPPGRGKNIQYF; CDR3 DNA: TGTGCCAGTAGTCCTCCCGGGCGTGGCAAAAACATTCAGTACTTC
J gene: TRBJ2-7; D gene: NA; V gene: TRBV6-5; clone size: NA; CDR3 protein: CASSPVWASPYEQYF; CDR3 DNA: TGTGCCAGCAGTCCAGTATGGGCTAGCCCCTACGAGCAGTACTTC
J gene: TRBJ1-3; D gene: TRBD1; V gene: TRBV15; clone size: NA; CDR3 protein: CATSRETHRGSGNTIYF; CDR3 DNA: TGTGCCACCAGCAGAGAGACGCACAGGGGCTCTGGAAACACCATATATTTT
J gene: TRBJ2-7; D gene: NA; V gene: TRBV2; clone size: NA; CDR3 protein: CASRPGTVVSYEQYF; CDR3 DNA: TGTGCCAGCAGGCCCGGGACTGTAGTTTCCTACGAGCAGTACTTC
J gene: TRBJ1-6; D gene: NA; V gene: TRBV6-1; clone size: NA; CDR3 protein: CASSPFEHSPLHF; CDR3 DNA: TGTGCCAGCAGTCCATTCGAGCATTCACCCCTCCACTTT
J gene: TRBJ2-3; D gene: NA; V gene: TRBV27; clone size: NA; CDR3 protein: CASSLWGGTDTQYF; CDR3 DNA: TGTGCCAGCAGCTTATGGGGCGGCACAGATACGCAGTATTTT
J gene: TRBJ2-2; D gene: NA; V gene: TRBV6-6; clone size: NA; CDR3 protein: CASRRDTGSTGELFF; CDR3 DNA: TGTGCCAGCAGGAGGGACACTGGTAGCACCGGGGAGCTGTTTTTT
J gene: TRBJ2-7; D gene: TRBD1; V gene: TRBV7-2; clone size: NA; CDR3 protein: CASSYTGGVPYEQYF; CDR3 DNA: TGTGCCAGCAGTTATACAGGGGGTGTCCCCTACGAGCAGTACTTC
J gene: TRBJ1-5; D gene: NA; V gene: TRBV2; clone size: NA; CDR3 protein: CASSAGLDQPQHF; CDR3 DNA: TGTGCCAGCAGTGCAGGGTTGGATCAGCCCCAGCATTTT
J gene: TRBJ2-7; D gene: TRBD2; V gene: TRBV5-1; clone size: NA; CDR3 protein: CASSGGLAGNYEQYF; CDR3 DNA: TGCGCCAGCAGCGGAGGACTAGCGGGAAACTACGAGCAGTACTTC
J gene: TRBJ2-7; D gene: NA; V gene: TRBV5-5; clone size: NA; CDR3 protein: CASNPPGIDEQYF; CDR3 DNA: TGTGCCAGCAACCCGCCGGGGATCGACGAGCAGTACTTC
J gene: TRBJ2-2; D gene: TRBD1; V gene: TRBV7-6; clone size: NA; CDR3 protein: CASSWGQGAAGELFF; CDR3 DNA: TGTGCCAGCAGCTGGGGACAGGGGGCGGCCGGGGAGCTGTTTTTT
J gene: TRBJ2-5; D gene: NA; V gene: TRBV5-6; clone size: NA; CDR3 protein: CASSRDALGTQYF; CDR3 DNA: TGTGCCAGCAGCCGGGACGCCCTGGGGACCCAGTACTTC
J gene: TRBJ2-7; D gene: NA; V gene: TRBV28; clone size: NA; CDR3 protein: CASSLQGRGYEQYF; CDR3 DNA: TGTGCCAGCAGTTTACAAGGCAGGGGCTACGAGCAGTACTTC
J gene: TRBJ2-5; D gene: NA; V gene: TRBV18; clone size: NA; CDR3 protein: CASSPPSQRFQETQYF; CDR3 DNA: TGTGCCAGCTCACCACCTTCCCAGCGTTTCCAAGAGACCCAGTACTTC
J gene: TRBJ2-1; D gene: TRBD2; V gene: TRBV5-4; clone size: NA; CDR3 protein: CASSFGGGFGNEQFF; CDR3 DNA: TGTGCCAGCAGCTTTGGCGGGGGGTTCGGGAATGAGCAGTTCTTC
J gene: TRBJ2-5; D gene: NA; V gene: TRBV11-2; clone size: NA; CDR3 protein: CASSPARGGQETQYF; CDR3 DNA: TGTGCCAGCAGCCCCGCTAGAGGGGGCCAAGAGACCCAGTACTTC
J gene: TRBJ1-1; D gene: NA; V gene: TRBV7-9; clone size: few; CDR3 protein: CASSMALPSGNTEAFF; CDR3 DNA: TGTGCCAGCAGCATGGCGCTTCCCTCCGGAAACACTGAAGCTTTCTTT
J gene: TRBJ2-7; D gene: NA; V gene: TRBV15; clone size: once; CDR3 protein: CATSRSYYEQYF; CDR3 DNA: TGTGCCACCAGCAGGTCGTACTACGAGCAGTACTTC
J gene: TRBJ1-1; D gene: NA; V gene: TRBV18; clone size: NA; CDR3 protein: CASSPYNRGLGAEAFF; CDR3 DNA: TGTGCCAGCTCACCATATAATCGGGGCCTTGGGGCTGAAGCTTTCTTT
J gene: TRBJ2-1; D gene: NA; V gene: TRBV11-2; clone size: NA; CDR3 protein: CASSQGNFEQFF; CDR3 DNA: TGTGCCAGCAGCCAAGGGAATTTTGAGCAGTTCTTC
J gene: TRBJ2-3; D gene: TRBD2; V gene: TRBV27; clone size: NA; CDR3 protein: CAGSNLAGGTDTQYF; CDR3 DNA: TGTGCCGGCAGCAATCTAGCGGGGGGCACAGATACGCAGTATTTT
J gene: TRBJ1-2; D gene: NA; V gene: TRBV21-1; clone size: once; CDR3 protein: CASSKGRGYTF; CDR3 DNA: TGTGCCAGCAGCAAAGGGAGGGGCTACACCTTC
J gene: TRBJ1-3; D gene: NA; V gene: TRBV19; clone size: NA; CDR3 protein: CASSLFREGNTIYF; CDR3 DNA: TGTGCCAGTAGCCTGTTCAGGGAAGGAAACACCATATATTTT
J gene: TRBJ1-1; D gene: TRBD1; V gene: TRBV6-5; clone size: NA; CDR3 protein: CASSSWGQGSTEAFF; CDR3 DNA: TGTGCCAGCAGCTCGTGGGGACAGGGTAGTACTGAAGCTTTCTTT
J gene: TRBJ2-5; D gene: TRBD2; V gene: TRBV16; clone size: NA; CDR3 protein: CASSQTSGGVQETQYF; CDR3 DNA: TGTGCCAGCAGCCAGACTAGCGGGGGAGTCCAAGAGACCCAGTACTTC
J gene: TRBJ1-1; D gene: TRBD1; V gene: TRBV30; clone size: few; CDR3 protein: CAWSVQGLGGAFF; CDR3 DNA: TGTGCCTGGAGTGTACAGGGGCTCGGGGGAGCTTTCTTT
J gene: TRBJ1-4; D gene: NA; V gene: TRBV5-1; clone size: NA; CDR3 protein: CASSFTGSGEKLFF; CDR3 DNA: TGCGCCAGCAGCTTTACAGGGTCAGGCGAAAAACTGTTTTTT
J gene: TRBJ2-6; D gene: NA; V gene: TRBV28; clone size: NA; CDR3 protein: CASSRSGANVLTF; CDR3 DNA: TGTGCCAGCAGTCGTTCTGGGGCCAACGTCCTGACTTTC
J gene: TRBJ2-7; D gene: NA; V gene: TRBV18; clone size: NA; CDR3 protein: CASSPTESYEQYF; CDR3 DNA: TGTGCCAGCTCACCGACAGAGTCCTACGAGCAGTACTTC
J gene: TRBJ1-5; D gene: TRBD1; V gene: TRBV18; clone size: few; CDR3 protein: CASSPGQFSNQPQHF; CDR3 DNA: TGTGCCAGCTCACCGGGACAGTTTAGCAATCAGCCCCAGCATTTT
J gene: TRBJ1-2; D gene: TRBD1; V gene: TRBV7-2; clone size: NA; CDR3 protein: CASSFGTGGNYGYTF; CDR3 DNA: TGTGCCAGCAGCTTCGGGACAGGGGGTAACTATGGCTACACCTTC
J gene: TRBJ2-2; D gene: NA; V gene: TRBV7-2; clone size: NA; CDR3 protein: CASSKNAGIGELFF; CDR3 DNA: TGTGCCAGCAGCAAAAACGCAGGGATCGGGGAGCTGTTTTTT
J gene: TRBJ1-5; D gene: NA; V gene: TRBV2; clone size: NA; CDR3 protein: CASSEAGPSPQHF; CDR3 DNA: TGTGCCAGCAGTGAAGCTGGTCCTTCCCCCCAGCATTTT
J gene: TRBJ2-7; D gene: NA; V gene: TRBV28; clone size: once; CDR3 protein: CASSLFIVPYEQYF; CDR3 DNA: TGTGCCAGCAGTTTATTCATTGTCCCCTACGAGCAGTACTTC